Sequencing of this TCR beta chain was carried out in a study of graft-versus-host responses after intestinal transplantation. On this clone: Antigen: not known.

The protocol was immunoSEQ multiplex PCR, while the TCRdb copy is restricted to in-frame clones and leaves out a portion. Seen here are approximately 110,000 clones, 93% observed once, and the top ten hold approximately 1%. V lost 8 bases and J lost 2; bases outside the gene matches: 7. The CDR3 sequence is 14 residues long. Germline V gene data show CDR1 as MNHEY and CDR2 as SVGAGI. The specimen was unstimulated CD8+ T cells sorted from spleen or lymph node cells, collected before transplant. The sequence derives from a human donor who was the organ donor for an intestinal transplant. The chain has TRBV6-5 and TRBJ2-5, with 8 bases identical to TRBD2. This CDR3 reads CASVVAGRQETQYF. The CDR3 coding sequence is TGTGCCAGCGTTGTAGCGGGGCGGCAAGAGACCCAGTACTTC.